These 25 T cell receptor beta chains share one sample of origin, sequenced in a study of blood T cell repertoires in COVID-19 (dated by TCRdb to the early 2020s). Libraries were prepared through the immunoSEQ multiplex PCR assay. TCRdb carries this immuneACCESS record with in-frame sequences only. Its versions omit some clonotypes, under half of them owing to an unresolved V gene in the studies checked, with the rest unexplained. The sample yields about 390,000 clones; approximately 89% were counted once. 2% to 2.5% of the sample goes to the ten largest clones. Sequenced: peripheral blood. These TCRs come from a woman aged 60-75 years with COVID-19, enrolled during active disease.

CDR3 sequence: CASSLWQGAGGYTF. Written as DNA, the CDR3 is TGTGCCAGCAGCTTGTGGCAGGGGGCTGGCGGCTACACCTTC. This chain links TRBV5-4 with TRBJ1-2, with TRBD1 matching over 8 bases. V lost 1 base, J lost 8 bases, and 7 bases stayed unmatched. The germline CDR1 and CDR2 sequences are SGHNT and YYREEE (reference sequence). The CDR3 is 14 residues long.

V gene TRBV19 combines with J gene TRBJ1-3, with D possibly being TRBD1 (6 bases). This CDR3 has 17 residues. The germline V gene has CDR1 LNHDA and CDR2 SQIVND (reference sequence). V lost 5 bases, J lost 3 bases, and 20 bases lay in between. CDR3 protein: CASSAARRGALGNTIYF. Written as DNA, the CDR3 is TGTGCCAGTAGTGCGGCGCGGCGGGGGGCGCTTGGAAACACCATATATTTT.

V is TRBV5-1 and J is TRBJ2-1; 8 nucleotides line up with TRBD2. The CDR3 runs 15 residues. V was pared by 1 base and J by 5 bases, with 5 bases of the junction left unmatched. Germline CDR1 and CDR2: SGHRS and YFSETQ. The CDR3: CASSLSGGGHNEQFF. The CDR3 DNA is TGCGCCAGCAGCTTGTCCGGCGGGGGGCACAATGAGCAGTTCTTC.

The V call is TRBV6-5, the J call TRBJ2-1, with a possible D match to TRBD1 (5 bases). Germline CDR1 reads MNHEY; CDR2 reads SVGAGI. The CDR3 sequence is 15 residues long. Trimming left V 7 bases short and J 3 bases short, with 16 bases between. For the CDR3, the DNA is TGTGCCAGCATAAAACAGGAGAACTTCTACAATGAGCAGTTCTTC. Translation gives CASIKQENFYNEQFF.

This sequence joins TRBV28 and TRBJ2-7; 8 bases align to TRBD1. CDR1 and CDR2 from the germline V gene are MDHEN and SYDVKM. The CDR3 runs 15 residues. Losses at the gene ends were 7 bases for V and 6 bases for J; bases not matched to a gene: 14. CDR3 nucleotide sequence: TGTGCCAGCACCCCCCCAAGGACAGGGCAAAGCGAGCAGTACTTC. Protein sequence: CASTPPRTGQSEQYF.

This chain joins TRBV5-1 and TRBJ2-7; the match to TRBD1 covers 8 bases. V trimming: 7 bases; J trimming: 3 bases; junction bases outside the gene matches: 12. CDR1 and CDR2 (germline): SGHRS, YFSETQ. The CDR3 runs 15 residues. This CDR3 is CASQISGGTVYEQYF. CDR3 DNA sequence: TGCGCCAGCCAAATTTCAGGGGGCACCGTCTACGAGCAGTACTTC.

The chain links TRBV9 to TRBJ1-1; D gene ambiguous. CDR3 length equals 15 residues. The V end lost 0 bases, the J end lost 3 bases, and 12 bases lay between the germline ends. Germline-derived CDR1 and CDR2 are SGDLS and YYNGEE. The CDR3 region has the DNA TGTGCCAGCAGCGTAGACGAGGGATCCTACACTGAAGCTTTCTTT. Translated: CASSVDEGSYTEAFF.

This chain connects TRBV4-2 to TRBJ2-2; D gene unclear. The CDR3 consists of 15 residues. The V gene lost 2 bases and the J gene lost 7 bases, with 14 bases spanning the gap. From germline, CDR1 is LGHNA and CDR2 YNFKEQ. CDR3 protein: CASSQTSNAIGELFF. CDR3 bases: TGTGCCAGCAGCCAAACTTCCAACGCGATCGGGGAGCTGTTTTTT.

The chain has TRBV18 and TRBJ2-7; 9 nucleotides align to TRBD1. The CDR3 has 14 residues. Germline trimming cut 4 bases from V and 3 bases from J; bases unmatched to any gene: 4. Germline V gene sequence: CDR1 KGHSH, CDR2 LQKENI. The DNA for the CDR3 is TGTGCCAGCTCACTACAGGGACAGGGCTACGAGCAGTACTTC. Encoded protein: CASSLQGQGYEQYF.

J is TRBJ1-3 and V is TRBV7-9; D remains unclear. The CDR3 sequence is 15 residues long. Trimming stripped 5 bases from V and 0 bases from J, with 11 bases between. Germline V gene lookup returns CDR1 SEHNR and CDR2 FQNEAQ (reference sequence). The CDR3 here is CASSPAGSSGNTIYF. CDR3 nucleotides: TGTGCCAGCAGCCCAGCTGGGAGCTCTGGAAACACCATATATTTT.

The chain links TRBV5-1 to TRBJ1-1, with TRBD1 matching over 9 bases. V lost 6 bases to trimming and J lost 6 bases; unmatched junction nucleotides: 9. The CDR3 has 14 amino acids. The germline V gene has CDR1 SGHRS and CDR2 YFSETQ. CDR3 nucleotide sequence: TGCGCCAGCATCCGACAGGGGGATATGGCTGAAGCTTTCTTT. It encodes CASIRQGDMAEAFF.

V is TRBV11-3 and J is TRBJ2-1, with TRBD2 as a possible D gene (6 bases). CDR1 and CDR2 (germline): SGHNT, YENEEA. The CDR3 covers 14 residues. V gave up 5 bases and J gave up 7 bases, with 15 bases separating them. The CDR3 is CASSVWDRGNEQFF. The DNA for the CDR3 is TGTGCCAGCAGCGTTTGGGACCGGGGGAATGAGCAGTTCTTC.

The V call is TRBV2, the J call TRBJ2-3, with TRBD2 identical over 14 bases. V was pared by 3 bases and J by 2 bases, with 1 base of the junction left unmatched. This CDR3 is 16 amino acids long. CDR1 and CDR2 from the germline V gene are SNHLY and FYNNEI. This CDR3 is CASSEGLAGDTDTQYF. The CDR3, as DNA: TGTGCCAGCAGTGAGGGACTAGCGGGAGACACAGATACGCAGTATTTT.

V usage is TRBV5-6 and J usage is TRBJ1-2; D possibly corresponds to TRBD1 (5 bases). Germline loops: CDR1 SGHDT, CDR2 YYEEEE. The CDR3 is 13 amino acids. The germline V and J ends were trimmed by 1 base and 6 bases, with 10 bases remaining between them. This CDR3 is CASSLYGGDGYTF. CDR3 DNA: TGTGCCAGCAGCTTGTACGGGGGGGATGGCTACACCTTC.

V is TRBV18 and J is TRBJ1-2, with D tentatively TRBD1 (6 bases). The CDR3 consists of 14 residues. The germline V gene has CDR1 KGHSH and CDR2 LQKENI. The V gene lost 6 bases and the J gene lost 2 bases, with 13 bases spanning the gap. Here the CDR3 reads CASSPAQGNYGYTF. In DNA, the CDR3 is TGTGCCAGCTCCCCTGCCCAGGGGAACTATGGCTACACCTTC.

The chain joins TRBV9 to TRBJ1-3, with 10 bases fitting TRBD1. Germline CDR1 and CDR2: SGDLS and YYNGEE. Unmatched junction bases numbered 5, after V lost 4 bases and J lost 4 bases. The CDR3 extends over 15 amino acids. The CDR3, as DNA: TGTGCCAGCAGCAGACTGGACAGGGGGGGAAACACCATATATTTT. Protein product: CASSRLDRGGNTIYF.

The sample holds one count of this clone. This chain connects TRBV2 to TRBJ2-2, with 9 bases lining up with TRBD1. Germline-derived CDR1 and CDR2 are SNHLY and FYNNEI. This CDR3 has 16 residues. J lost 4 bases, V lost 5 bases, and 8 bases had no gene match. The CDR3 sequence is CASSLTGGAGTGELFF. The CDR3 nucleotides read TGTGCCAGCAGTCTAACAGGGGGCGCCGGCACCGGGGAGCTGTTTTTT.

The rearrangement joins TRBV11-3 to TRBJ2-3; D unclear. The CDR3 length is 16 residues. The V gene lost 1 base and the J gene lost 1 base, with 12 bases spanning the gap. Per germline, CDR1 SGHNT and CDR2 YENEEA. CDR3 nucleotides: TGTGCCAGCAGCTTAGGGCTAGTCGCCGGCACAGATACGCAGTATTTT. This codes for CASSLGLVAGTDTQYF.

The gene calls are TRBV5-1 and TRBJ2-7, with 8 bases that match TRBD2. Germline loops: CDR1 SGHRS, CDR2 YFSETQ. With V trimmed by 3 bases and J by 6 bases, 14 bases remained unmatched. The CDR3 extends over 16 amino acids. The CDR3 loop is CASSWGASGGPSEQYF. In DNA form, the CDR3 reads TGCGCCAGCAGCTGGGGGGCGAGCGGGGGCCCAAGCGAGCAGTACTTC.

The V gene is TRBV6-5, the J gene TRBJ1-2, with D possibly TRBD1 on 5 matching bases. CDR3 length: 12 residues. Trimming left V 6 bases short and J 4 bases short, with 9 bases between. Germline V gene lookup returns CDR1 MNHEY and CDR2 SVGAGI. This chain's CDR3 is CASRGRGYGYTF. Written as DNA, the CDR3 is TGTGCCAGCAGGGGGCGCGGCTATGGCTACACCTTC.

The CDR3 here is CASSFPTGTGRATQYF. The CDR3, as DNA: TGTGCCAGCAGTTTTCCGACCGGGACAGGGCGGGCGACCCAGTACTTC. The gene calls are TRBV6-5 and TRBJ2-5, with 9 nucleotides matching TRBD1. V lost 4 bases, J lost 7 bases, and 13 bases stayed unmatched. CDR3 length: 16 amino acids. Germline CDR1 MNHEY, CDR2 SVGAGI.

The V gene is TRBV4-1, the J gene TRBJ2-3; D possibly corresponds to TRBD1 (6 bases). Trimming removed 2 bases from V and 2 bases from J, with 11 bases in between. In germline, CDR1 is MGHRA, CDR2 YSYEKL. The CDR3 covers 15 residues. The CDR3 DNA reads TGCGCCAGCAGCCAACCTCGACAGGACACAGATACGCAGTATTTT. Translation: CASSQPRQDTDTQYF.

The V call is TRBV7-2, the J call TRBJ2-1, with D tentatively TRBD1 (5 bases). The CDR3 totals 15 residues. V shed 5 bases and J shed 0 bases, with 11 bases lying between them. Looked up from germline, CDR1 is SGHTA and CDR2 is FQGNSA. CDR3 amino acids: CASSPGISSYNEQFF. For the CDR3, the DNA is TGTGCCAGCAGCCCAGGGATCAGCTCCTACAATGAGCAGTTCTTC. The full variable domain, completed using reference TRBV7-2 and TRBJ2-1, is GAGVSQSPSNKVTEKGKDVELRCDPISGHTALYWYRQSLGQGLEFLIYFQGNSAPDKSGLPSDRFSAERTGGSVSTLTIQRTQQEDSAVYLCASSPGISSYNEQFFGPGTRLTVL.

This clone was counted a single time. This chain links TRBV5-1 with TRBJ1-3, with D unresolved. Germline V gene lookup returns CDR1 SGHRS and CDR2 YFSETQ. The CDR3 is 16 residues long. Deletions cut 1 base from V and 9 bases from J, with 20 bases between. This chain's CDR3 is CASSLNGRSGGGTIYF. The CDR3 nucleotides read TGCGCCAGCAGCTTGAATGGGAGGTCCGGAGGAGGCACCATATATTTT. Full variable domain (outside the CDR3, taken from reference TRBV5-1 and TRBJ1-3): KAGVTQTPRYLIKTRGQQVTLSCSPISGHRSVSWYQQTPGQGLQFLFEYFSETQRNKGNFPGRFSGRQFSNSRSEMNVSTLELGDSALYLCASSLNGRSGGGTIYFGEGSWLTVV.

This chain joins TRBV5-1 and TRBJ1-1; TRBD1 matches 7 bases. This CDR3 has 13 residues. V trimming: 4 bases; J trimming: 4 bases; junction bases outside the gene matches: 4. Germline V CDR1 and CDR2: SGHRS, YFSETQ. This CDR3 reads CASSATGATEAFF. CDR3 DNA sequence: TGCGCCAGCAGCGCAACAGGGGCCACTGAAGCTTTCTTT.